The entry that follows covers one T cell receptor (beta chain) sequence. This sample stems from a study of cytomegalovirus exposure and HLA in healthy donors. CDR1 and CDR2 (germline): MGHRA, YSYEKL. The CDR3 sequence is 14 residues long. After removal of 4 bases from V and 3 bases from J, the junction contained 3 bases not matched to a gene. Repertoires were generated with immunoSEQ multiplex PCR, while TCRdb's copy carries only in-frame clones and drops some. The sample records about 98,000 clones, roughly 87% being singletons. The chain couples TRBV4-1 to TRBJ1-2, with TRBD1 matching 9 bases. This sequence originates from a man between 18 and 35 years old in good health and CMV-seropositive. Sample: PBMCs. CDR3 region: CASSPRDRDYGYTF. CDR3 DNA sequence: TGCGCCAGCAGCCCTCGGGACAGGGACTATGGCTACACCTTC.